The rows below give T cell receptor beta chains drawn from one sample of a study of Tregs in tolerant kidney transplant recipients. Repertoires were generated with immunoSEQ multiplex PCR, while TCRdb's copy carries only in-frame clones and drops some. Seen here are about 69,000 clones, 70% to 90% observed once, and the top ten hold roughly 0.4%. The source material was CD4+ T cells from blood, sampled before the transplant. The receptors come from a human donor who received a combined kidney and bone marrow transplant. Both conserved end residues are part of each CDR3. Fields, in order: J gene, V gene, clone size, D gene, CDR3 protein, CDR3 DNA. The D gene is left open where the match is weak. Clone size, where shown, is once, few, many, or a class for clones that have expanded.

>TRBJ2-7|TRBV6-5|.|TRBD1
CASSQDRYYEQYF
TGTGCCAGCAGTCAGGACAGGTACTACGAGCAGTACTTC
>TRBJ2-1|TRBV10-3|.|TRBD2
CAISGDSGNFYNEQFF
TGTGCCATCAGTGGAGATAGCGGGAACTTCTACAATGAGCAGTTCTTC
>TRBJ2-7|TRBV11-2|.|TRBD2
CASSRGKGGGIYEQYF
TGTGCCAGCAGCCGGGGGAAGGGCGGGGGGATCTACGAGCAGTACTTC
>TRBJ1-5|TRBV30|.|.
CAWRAGRNQPQHF
TGTGCCTGGAGGGCAGGGCGGAATCAGCCCCAGCATTTT
>TRBJ1-3|TRBV9|.|.
CASSLNGNTIYF
TGTGCCAGCAGCTTAAATGGAAACACCATATATTTT
>TRBJ2-7|TRBV9|.|TRBD2
CASSVVSGTSGGYEQYF
TGTGCCAGCAGCGTAGTTTCGGGGACTAGCGGGGGCTACGAGCAGTACTTC
>TRBJ2-5|TRBV5-1|once|.
CASRIEPGSGTQYF
TGCGCCAGCAGGATTGAGCCGGGAAGTGGGACCCAGTACTTC
>TRBJ1-5|TRBV7-2|medium-sized|TRBD1
CASRRQGDGQPQHF
TGTGCCAGCAGGCGACAGGGAGACGGTCAGCCCCAGCATTTT
>TRBJ2-1|TRBV25-1|.|TRBD1
CASSDSGTVFQGRFF
TGTGCCAGCAGCGATTCCGGGACAGTCTTTCAAGGGCGGTTCTTC
>TRBJ2-2|TRBV5-1|.|.
CASSLDRPANTGELFF
TGCGCCAGCAGCTTAGACAGGCCCGCGAACACCGGGGAGCTGTTTTTT
>TRBJ1-2|TRBV11-2|few|TRBD1
CASSLIKEQGAKGDGYTF
TGTGCCAGCAGCTTAATCAAAGAACAGGGGGCGAAAGGAGATGGCTACACCTTC
>TRBJ2-1|TRBV4-1|.|.
CASSPRVGRDYNEQFF
TGCGCCAGCAGCCCGAGAGTGGGTCGGGACTACAATGAGCAGTTCTTC
>TRBJ2-7|TRBV10-3|.|TRBD1
CAISERDRVSEQYF
TGTGCCATCAGTGAGAGGGACAGGGTAAGCGAGCAGTACTTC
>TRBJ2-1|TRBV20-1|once|.
CSAIWWTEQFF
TGCAGTGCTATTTGGTGGACAGAGCAGTTCTTC
>TRBJ1-4|TRBV27|.|.
CASSLRLQFGEKLFF
TGTGCCAGCAGTTTAAGGCTCCAATTCGGGGAAAAACTGTTTTTT
>TRBJ2-7|TRBV19|.|TRBD1
CASSLGTGLYEQYF
TGTGCCAGTAGTCTCGGGACAGGGCTCTACGAGCAGTACTTC
>TRBJ2-5|TRBV29-1|.|.
CSVSAGGETQYF
TGCAGCGTTAGCGCAGGAGGAGAGACCCAGTACTTC
>TRBJ2-7|TRBV7-8|.|.
CASSLQIGSYEQYF
TGTGCCAGCAGCTTACAGATTGGCAGCTACGAGCAGTACTTC
>TRBJ2-1|TRBV7-2|.|TRBD2
CASSRARLAGTNEQFF
TGTGCCAGCAGCAGAGCCCGCCTAGCGGGGACCAATGAGCAGTTCTTC
>TRBJ1-2|TRBV9|.|TRBD1
CASSVGGTGSLYGYTF
TGTGCCAGCAGCGTAGGGGGGACAGGAAGTCTCTATGGCTACACCTTC
>TRBJ1-4|TRBV5-1|.|TRBD1
CASSLVPTGVTNEKLFF
TGCGCCAGCAGCTTGGTTCCGACAGGGGTGACTAATGAAAAACTGTTTTTT
>TRBJ1-1|TRBV30|.|.
CAWSVPGRAFF
TGTGCCTGGAGTGTACCTGGGAGAGCTTTCTTT
>TRBJ1-3|TRBV5-1|.|.
CASSLAGQNSGNTIYF
TGCGCCAGCAGCTTGGCTGGACAGAACTCTGGAAACACCATATATTTT
>TRBJ2-1|TRBV2|.|TRBD2
CASRGWEGYNEQFF
TGTGCCAGCAGGGGGTGGGAGGGTTACAATGAGCAGTTCTTC
>TRBJ2-7|TRBV28|.|.
CASRASRQLSYEQYF
TGTGCCAGCAGGGCTAGCCGACAACTCTCCTACGAGCAGTACTTC